This TCR beta chain was obtained from a study of technical replicates of blood from a few donors. Trimming removed 5 bases from V and 3 bases from J, with 5 bases in between. The CDR3 has 11 amino acids. Germline V gene data show CDR1 as SEHNR and CDR2 as FQNEAQ (reference sequence). Produced via immunoSEQ multiplex PCR; TCRdb's table is partial and in-frame only. The top ten clones hold 0.24% of a sample with 100,000 or so clones, around 96% of them seen once. The chain is built from TRBV7-9 and TRBJ2-7, with D uncertain. The sequence derives from a human donor in good health. Specimen: T cells isolated from PBMCs. The CDR3 sequence is CASSRSYEQYF. DNA for the CDR3: TGTGCCAGCAGCCGGAGCTACGAGCAGTACTTC.